The clone carrying this T cell receptor beta chain was recorded a few times. Cohorts were determined from participant-reported clinical history. The CDR3 covers 15 residues. CDR1 is PRHDT and CDR2 is FYEKMQ in the germline V gene (reference sequence). The germline V and J ends were trimmed by 2 bases and 2 bases, with 10 bases remaining between them. This record belongs to a study of blood T cell repertoires in COVID-19. The repertoire was sequenced with immunoSEQ multiplex PCR; TCRdb's copy has only in-frame clones and lacks some. The table has a few hundred thousand clones, about 86% seen once; the top ten hold about 3.4%.

The sequenced sample consisted of PBMCs or T cells enriched from blood (not recorded which). This clonotype was obtained from a man in his fifties or sixties who had recovered from COVID-19. The chain recombines TRBV13 with TRBJ1-5; D gene uncertain. CDR3 bases: TGTGCCAGCAGCTTACGGTCTTTAGGCAATCAGCCCCAGCATTTT. Translating it yields CASSLRSLGNQPQHF.